This T cell receptor (beta chain) appears in the sequencing data of a study of response to subunit inactivated influenza vaccine (dated by TCRdb to about 2018). Background on the whole study: Deep quantitative profiling of the T cell receptor repertoire was used in the study to follow responses to a trivalent subunit inactivated influenza vaccine. General study outcomes and caveats: The authors suggested that each seasonal influenza vaccination may recruit only a limited number of new T cells.

Library construction relied on RT-PCR. Sequencing instrument: Illumina HiSeq 2500. The raw public reads went through TCRdb reprocessing: fastp at Q25, MiXCR clone calling, in-frame beta chains kept. Every CDR3 protein is listed once, alongside the most common genes and DNA of its rows. The sample has about 500,000 distinct CDR3 sequences on record, approximately 7.2% of them singletons. The ten largest account for 10% to 15% of the sample. V is shortened by 6 bases, J by 6 bases, and the region joining them spans 17 bases. The CDR3 starts with the cysteine, ends with the phenylalanine, and has 14 residues. The DNA shown is the 42-base CDR3, in frame from base 1. In this sample, this clonotype turned up many times. What this receptor recognizes is not known. Per-nucleotide qualities are absent, and no much larger clonotype sits a single base away.

The TCR originated in a man in his fifties or sixties who received an inactivated influenza vaccine. Donor details come from another sample of the same person, matched by shared clones. The starting material was PBMCs from blood, obtained approximately 25 months after vaccination. In this chain, TRBV12-3 or TRBV12-4 is recombined with TRBJ1-1, and possibly TRBD1, on 6 matching bases. The DNA reads TGTGCCAGCAGCCCAGGGGTTCCGACCGCTGAAGCTTTCTTT. This encodes CASSPGVPTAEAFF.